These T cell receptor beta chains were read from a single sample in a study of blood T cell repertoires in COVID-19. Sequencing was performed with immunoSEQ multiplex PCR; in TCRdb, only in-frame clones are kept and a portion is missing. The sample includes some 80,000 clones, roughly 78% of them seen just once. Specimen: peripheral blood. The receptors originated from a man between 60 and 75 years old with COVID-19, enrolled during active disease. Both conserved end residues are part of each CDR3. D genes are given only for firm matches. Size tells how often a clone was seen (once, few, many) or the class of an expanded clone, and some rows leave it out.

NA TRBJ1-1 many TRBV29-1 CSVEDGVRVDTEAFF TGCAGCGTTGAAGACGGCGTCAGGGTGGACACTGAAGCTTTCTTT
NA TRBJ2-1 NA TRBV27 CASTRGRSYNEQFF TGTGCCAGCACAAGGGGGAGATCCTACAATGAGCAGTTCTTC
NA TRBJ1-1 NA TRBV27 CASSPLTGNTEAFF TGTGCCAGCAGCCCCCTGACAGGGAACACTGAAGCTTTCTTT
TRBD1 TRBJ1-2 NA TRBV20-1 CSASFGTGDYGYTF TGCAGTGCTAGTTTCGGGACAGGGGACTATGGCTACACCTTC
TRBD2 TRBJ2-1 NA TRBV9 CASSKTSAWNEQFF TGTGCCAGCAGCAAGACTAGCGCGTGGAATGAGCAGTTCTTC
NA TRBJ2-6 NA TRBV9 CASSVVESNVLTF TGTGCCAGCAGCGTAGTGGAGTCCAACGTCCTGACTTTC
TRBD1 TRBJ2-3 NA TRBV12-5 CASGPGQAGDDTQYF TGTGCTAGTGGCCCAGGACAGGCAGGAGACGATACGCAGTATTTT
TRBD1 TRBJ1-2 NA TRBV29-1 CSVWTGSWDYGYTF TGCAGCGTATGGACAGGGTCCTGGGACTATGGCTACACCTTC
NA TRBJ2-3 NA TRBV10-3 CAISPGLGTTDTQYF TGTGCCATCAGTCCGGGACTGGGGACCACAGATACGCAGTATTTT
NA TRBJ2-5 NA TRBV24-1 CATSDSGTGGTQYF TGTGCCACCAGTGATTCCGGGACCGGGGGGACCCAGTACTTC
TRBD1 TRBJ1-6 once TRBV7-8 CASSLGDRGYNSPLHF TGTGCCAGCAGCTTGGGGGACAGGGGATATAATTCACCCCTCCACTTT
TRBD1 TRBJ2-7 NA TRBV5-1 CASSLAGTASYEQYF TGCGCCAGCAGCTTGGCCGGGACAGCCTCCTACGAGCAGTACTTC
TRBD1 TRBJ1-5 NA TRBV5-6 CASSLWDRGYGQPQHF TGTGCCAGCAGCCTATGGGACAGGGGGTATGGACAGCCCCAGCATTTT
TRBD2 TRBJ2-2 NA TRBV13 CASSSGLAGGYTGELFF TGTGCCAGCAGCTCGGGACTAGCGGGGGGATACACCGGGGAGCTGTTTTTT
TRBD1 TRBJ1-1 NA TRBV7-3 CASSSGQENTEAFF TGTGCCAGCAGCTCCGGACAGGAAAACACTGAAGCTTTCTTT
TRBD2 TRBJ2-3 NA TRBV3-1/TRBV3-2 CASSQDDSGIFSTDTQYF TGTGCCAGCAGCCAAGATGACAGCGGGATTTTCAGCACAGATACGCAGTATTTT
TRBD2 TRBJ2-3 NA TRBV7-2 CASSLASSGGQDTQYF TGTGCCAGCAGCTTAGCGAGCAGCGGGGGGCAAGATACGCAGTATTTT
NA TRBJ1-2 NA TRBV6-5 CASTTPGGGNYGYTF TGTGCCAGCACCACCCCTGGGGGCGGTAACTATGGCTACACCTTC
TRBD1 TRBJ2-3 NA TRBV7-2 CASSLGDRRTDTQYF TGTGCCAGCAGCTTAGGGGACAGGCGCACAGATACGCAGTATTTT
TRBD1 TRBJ2-7 NA TRBV6-1 CASSDLRQGPYEQYF TGTGCCAGCAGTGATTTGAGACAGGGACCCTACGAGCAGTACTTC
TRBD2 TRBJ2-3 NA TRBV2 CASALTSGSTDTQYF TGTGCCAGTGCCCTGACTAGCGGTAGCACAGATACGCAGTATTTT
TRBD2 TRBJ2-1 NA TRBV6-2/TRBV6-3 CASSFLAGAEQFF TGTGCCAGCAGTTTCCTAGCGGGAGCTGAGCAGTTCTTC
TRBD2 TRBJ2-1 NA TRBV11-3 CASSRWDSGNNEQFF TGTGCCAGCAGCCGGTGGGATAGCGGGAATAATGAGCAGTTCTTC
NA TRBJ2-5 NA TRBV7-6 CASRHATGSPSVQYF TGTGCCAGCAGGCACGCAACCGGGTCCCCCTCTGTCCAGTACTTC
NA TRBJ2-7 NA TRBV21-1 CASIMAGQDDSSYEQYF TGTGCCAGCATAATGGCGGGGCAGGACGACTCCTCCTACGAGCAGTACTTC
NA TRBJ2-7 once TRBV7-9 CASRKKLRLEDTYEQYF TGTGCCAGCAGAAAAAAACTCAGACTCGAAGATACCTACGAGCAGTACTTC
TRBD1 TRBJ2-6 NA TRBV7-9 CASSRPGTGSGANVLTF TGTGCCAGCAGCCGTCCCGGGACAGGGTCCGGGGCCAACGTCCTGACTTTC
NA TRBJ2-5 NA TRBV5-1 CASSLNTGIQETQYF TGCGCCAGCAGCTTGAACACCGGGATCCAAGAGACCCAGTACTTC
NA TRBJ2-5 NA TRBV7-2 CATQRRGQETQYF TGTGCCACCCAAAGGAGAGGGCAAGAGACCCAGTACTTC
NA TRBJ2-2 NA TRBV6-1 CASSEGVNTGELFF TGTGCCAGCAGTGAAGGTGTAAACACCGGGGAGCTGTTTTTT
NA TRBJ1-1 NA TRBV15 CATSRWGQGRNTEAFF TGTGCCACCAGCAGATGGGGTCAGGGGCGGAACACTGAAGCTTTCTTT
NA TRBJ1-3 NA TRBV7-2 CASSLRSSGNTIYF TGTGCCAGCAGCTTAAGGAGCTCTGGAAACACCATATATTTT
NA TRBJ1-5 NA TRBV2 CASRQGQGNQPQHF TGTGCCAGCAGGCAGGGGCAGGGCAATCAGCCCCAGCATTTT
NA TRBJ2-3 NA TRBV10-3 CAISEGLGVATDTQYF TGTGCCATCAGTGAGGGGCTGGGAGTCGCCACAGATACGCAGTATTTT
TRBD1 TRBJ1-3 NA TRBV5-6 CASSRDRGNSGNTIYF TGTGCCAGCAGCAGGGACAGGGGAAACTCTGGAAACACCATATATTTT
NA TRBJ1-5 NA TRBV18 CASSPQQGSNQPQHF TGTGCCAGCTCACCACAACAGGGTAGCAATCAGCCCCAGCATTTT
TRBD2 TRBJ2-1 NA TRBV6-1 CASSAGSGRGDNEQFF TGTGCCAGCAGTGCCGGTAGCGGGAGGGGGGACAATGAGCAGTTCTTC
TRBD1 TRBJ1-5 NA TRBV4-2 CASSQTDRENQPQHF TGTGCCAGCAGCCAAACTGACAGGGAGAATCAGCCCCAGCATTTT
NA TRBJ2-7 NA TRBV6-5 CASSFSQGVEYEQYF TGTGCCAGCAGTTTCTCCCAGGGTGTGGAATACGAGCAGTACTTC
TRBD1 TRBJ2-1 NA TRBV5-5 CASSSQGNEQFF TGTGCCAGCAGCTCACAGGGGAATGAGCAGTTCTTC
NA TRBJ2-2 NA TRBV30 CAWSVLGGSNTGELFF TGTGCCTGGAGTGTACTTGGGGGCTCGAACACCGGGGAGCTGTTTTTT
NA TRBJ2-7 NA TRBV4-1 CASSQVQGGSTREQYF TGCGCCAGCAGCCAAGTCCAGGGGGGATCCACCCGGGAGCAGTACTTC
NA TRBJ1-5 NA TRBV27 CASSLQTSALGALLEGNQPQHF TGTGCCAGCAGTTTGCAGACATCGGCCTTGGGGGCGCTTCTGGAGGGCAATCAGCCCCAGCATTTT
NA TRBJ2-1 NA TRBV28 CASSLGSSYNEQFF TGTGCCAGCAGTTTAGGGAGCTCCTACAATGAGCAGTTCTTC